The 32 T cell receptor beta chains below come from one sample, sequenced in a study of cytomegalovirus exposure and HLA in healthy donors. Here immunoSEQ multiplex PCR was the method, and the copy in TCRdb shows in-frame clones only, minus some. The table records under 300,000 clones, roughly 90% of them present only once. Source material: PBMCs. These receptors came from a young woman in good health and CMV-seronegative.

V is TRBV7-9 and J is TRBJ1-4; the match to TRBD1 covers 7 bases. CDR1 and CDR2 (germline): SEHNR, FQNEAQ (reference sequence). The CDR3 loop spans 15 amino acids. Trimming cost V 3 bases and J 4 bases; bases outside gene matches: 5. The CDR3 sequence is CASSFGDSVNEKLFF. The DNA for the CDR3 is TGTGCCAGCAGCTTCGGGGACAGCGTTAATGAAAAACTGTTTTTT.

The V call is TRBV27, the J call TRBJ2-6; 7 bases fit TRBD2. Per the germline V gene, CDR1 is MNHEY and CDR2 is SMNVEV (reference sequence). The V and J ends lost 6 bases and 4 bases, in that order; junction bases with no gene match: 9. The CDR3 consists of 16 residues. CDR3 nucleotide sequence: TGTGCCAGCAGCCCGGGGGGAAGGAGCGGGGCCAACGTCCTGACTTTC. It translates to CASSPGGRSGANVLTF. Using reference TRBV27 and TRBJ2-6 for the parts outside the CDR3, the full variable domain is EAQVTQNPRYLITVTGKKLTVTCSQNMNHEYMSWYRQDPGLGLRQIYYSMNVEVTDKGDVPEGYKVSRKEKRNFPLILESPSPNQTSLYFCASSPGGRSGANVLTFGAGSRLTVL.

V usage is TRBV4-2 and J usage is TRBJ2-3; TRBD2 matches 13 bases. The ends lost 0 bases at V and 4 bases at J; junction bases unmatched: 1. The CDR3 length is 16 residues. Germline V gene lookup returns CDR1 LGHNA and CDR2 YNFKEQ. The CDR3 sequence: CASSQDTSGGADTQYF. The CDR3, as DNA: TGTGCCAGCAGCCAAGATACTAGCGGGGGGGCAGATACGCAGTATTTT.

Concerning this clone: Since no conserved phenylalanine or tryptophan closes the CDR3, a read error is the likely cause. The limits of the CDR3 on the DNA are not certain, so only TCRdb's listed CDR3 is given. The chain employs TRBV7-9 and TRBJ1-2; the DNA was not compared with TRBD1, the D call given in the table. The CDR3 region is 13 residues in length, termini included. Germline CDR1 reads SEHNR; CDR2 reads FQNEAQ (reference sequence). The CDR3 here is CASSFLLGQQGPL.

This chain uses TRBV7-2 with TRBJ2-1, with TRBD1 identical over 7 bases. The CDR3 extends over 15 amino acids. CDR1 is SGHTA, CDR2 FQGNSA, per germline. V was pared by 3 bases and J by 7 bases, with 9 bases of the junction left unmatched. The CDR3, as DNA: TGTGCCAGCAGCTTCGAGACAGGGCACGGGAATGAGCAGTTCTTC. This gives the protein CASSFETGHGNEQFF.

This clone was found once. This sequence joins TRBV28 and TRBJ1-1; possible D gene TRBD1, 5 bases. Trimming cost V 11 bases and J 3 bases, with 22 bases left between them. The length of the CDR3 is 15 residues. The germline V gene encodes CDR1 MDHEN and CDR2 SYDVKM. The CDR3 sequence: CAGKRMRRGDTEAFF. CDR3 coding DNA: TGTGCCGGCAAACGCATGAGGCGGGGGGACACTGAAGCTTTCTTT.

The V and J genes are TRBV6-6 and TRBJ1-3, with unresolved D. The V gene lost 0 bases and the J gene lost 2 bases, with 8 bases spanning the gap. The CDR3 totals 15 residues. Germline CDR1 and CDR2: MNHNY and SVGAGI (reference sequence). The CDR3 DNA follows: TGTGCCAGCAGTTACTCGAGGGAAACTGGAAACACCATATATTTT. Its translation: CASSYSRETGNTIYF.

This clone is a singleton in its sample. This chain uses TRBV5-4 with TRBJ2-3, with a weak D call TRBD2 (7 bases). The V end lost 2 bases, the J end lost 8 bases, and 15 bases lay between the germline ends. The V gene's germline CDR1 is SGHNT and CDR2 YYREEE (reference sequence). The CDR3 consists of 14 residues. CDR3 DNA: TGTGCCAGCAGCTTTCGAGGGGGGGAGGGTACGCAGTATTTT. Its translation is CASSFRGGEGTQYF.

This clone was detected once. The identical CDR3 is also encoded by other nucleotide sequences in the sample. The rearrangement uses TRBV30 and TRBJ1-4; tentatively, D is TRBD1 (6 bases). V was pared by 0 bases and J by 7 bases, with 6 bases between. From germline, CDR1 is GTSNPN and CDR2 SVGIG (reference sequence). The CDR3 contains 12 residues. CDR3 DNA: TGTGCCTGGAGTGTACAGGGTGAAAAACTGTTTTTT. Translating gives CAWSVQGEKLFF.

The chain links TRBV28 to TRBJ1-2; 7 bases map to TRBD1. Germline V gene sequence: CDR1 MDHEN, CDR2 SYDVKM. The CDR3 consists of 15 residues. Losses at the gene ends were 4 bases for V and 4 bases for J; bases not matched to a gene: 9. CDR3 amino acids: CASSSPRTGLYGYTF. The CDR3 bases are TGTGCCAGCAGTTCACCCCGGACAGGCCTCTATGGCTACACCTTC.

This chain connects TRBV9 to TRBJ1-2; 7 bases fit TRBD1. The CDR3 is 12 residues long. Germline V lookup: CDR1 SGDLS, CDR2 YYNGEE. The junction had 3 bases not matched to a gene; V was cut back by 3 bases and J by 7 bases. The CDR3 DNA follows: TGTGCCAGCAGCGGACAGGGAGGTGGCTACACCTTC. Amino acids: CASSGQGGGYTF.

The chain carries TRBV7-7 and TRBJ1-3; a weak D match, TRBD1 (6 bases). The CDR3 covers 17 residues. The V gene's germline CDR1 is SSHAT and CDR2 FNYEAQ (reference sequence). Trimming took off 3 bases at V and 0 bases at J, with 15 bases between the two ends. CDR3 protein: CASSLGAGPDSGNTIYF. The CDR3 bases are TGTGCCAGCAGCTTGGGGGCCGGACCGGACTCTGGAAACACCATATATTTT.

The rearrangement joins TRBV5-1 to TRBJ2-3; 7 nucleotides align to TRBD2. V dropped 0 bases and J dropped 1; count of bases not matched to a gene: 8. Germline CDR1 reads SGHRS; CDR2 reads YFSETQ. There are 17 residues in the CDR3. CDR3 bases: TGCGCCAGCAGCTTGGCCCCTACTGGGGGGGGCACAGATACGCAGTATTTT. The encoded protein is CASSLAPTGGGTDTQYF.

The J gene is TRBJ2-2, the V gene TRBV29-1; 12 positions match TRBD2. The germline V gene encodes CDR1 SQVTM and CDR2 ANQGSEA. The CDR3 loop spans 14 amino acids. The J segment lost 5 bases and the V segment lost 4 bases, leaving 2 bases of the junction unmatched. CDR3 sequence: CSVVLAGGTGELFF. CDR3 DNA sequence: TGCAGCGTTGTACTAGCGGGGGGAACCGGGGAGCTGTTTTTT.

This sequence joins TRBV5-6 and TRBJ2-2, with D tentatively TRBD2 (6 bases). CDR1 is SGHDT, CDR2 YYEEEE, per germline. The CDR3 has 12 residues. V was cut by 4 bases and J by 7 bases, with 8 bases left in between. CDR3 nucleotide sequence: TGTGCCAGCAGCCCGGGGGACGGGGAGCTGTTTTTT. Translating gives CASSPGDGELFF.

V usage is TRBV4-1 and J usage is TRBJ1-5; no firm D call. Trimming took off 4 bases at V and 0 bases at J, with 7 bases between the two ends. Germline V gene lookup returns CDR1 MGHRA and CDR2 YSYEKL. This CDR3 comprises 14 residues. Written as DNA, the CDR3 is TGCGCCAGCAGCCCCGAGGCTAGCAATCAGCCCCAGCATTTT. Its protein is CASSPEASNQPQHF.

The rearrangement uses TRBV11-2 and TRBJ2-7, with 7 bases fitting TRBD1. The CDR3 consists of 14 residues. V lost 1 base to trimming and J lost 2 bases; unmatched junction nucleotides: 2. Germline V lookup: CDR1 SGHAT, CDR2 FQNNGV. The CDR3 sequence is CASSLGTGPYEQYF. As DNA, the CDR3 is TGTGCCAGCAGCTTAGGGACAGGCCCCTACGAGCAGTACTTC.

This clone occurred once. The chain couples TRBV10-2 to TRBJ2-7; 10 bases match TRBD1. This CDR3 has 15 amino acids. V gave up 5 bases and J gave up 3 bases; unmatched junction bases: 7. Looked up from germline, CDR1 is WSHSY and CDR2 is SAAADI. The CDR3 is CASSTGTGEFYEQYV. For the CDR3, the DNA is TGCGCCAGCAGTACCGGGACAGGGGAATTCTACGAGCAGTACGTC.

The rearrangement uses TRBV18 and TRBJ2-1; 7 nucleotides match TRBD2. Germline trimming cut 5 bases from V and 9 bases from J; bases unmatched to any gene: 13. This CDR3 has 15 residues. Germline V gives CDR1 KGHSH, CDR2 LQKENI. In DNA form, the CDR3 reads TGTGCCAGCTCAACCGGCACTACTAGCGATGGTGAGCAGTTCTTC. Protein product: CASSTGTTSDGEQFF. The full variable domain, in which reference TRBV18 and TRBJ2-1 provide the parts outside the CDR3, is NAGVMQNPRHLVRRRGQEARLRCSPMKGHSHVYWYRQLPEEGLKFMVYLQKENIIDESGMPKERFSAEFPKEGPSILRIQQVVRGDSAAYFCASSTGTTSDGEQFFGPGTRLTVL.

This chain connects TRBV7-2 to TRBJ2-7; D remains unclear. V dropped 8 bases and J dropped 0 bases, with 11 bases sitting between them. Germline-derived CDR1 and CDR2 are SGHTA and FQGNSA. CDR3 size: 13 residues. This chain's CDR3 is CASSRPSSYEQYF. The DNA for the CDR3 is TGTGCCAGCTCTAGACCGAGCTCCTACGAGCAGTACTTC. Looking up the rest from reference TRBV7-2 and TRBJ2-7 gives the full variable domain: GAGVSQSPSNKVTEKGKDVELRCDPISGHTALYWYRQSLGQGLEFLIYFQGNSAPDKSGLPSDRFSAERTGGSVSTLTIQRTQQEDSAVYLCASSRPSSYEQYFGPGTRLTVT.

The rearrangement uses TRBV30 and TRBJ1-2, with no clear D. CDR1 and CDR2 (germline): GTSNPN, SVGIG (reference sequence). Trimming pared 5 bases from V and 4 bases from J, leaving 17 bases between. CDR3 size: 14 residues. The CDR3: CAWVYGRVGYGYTF. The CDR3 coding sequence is TGTGCCTGGGTCTACGGCCGGGTTGGCTATGGCTACACCTTC. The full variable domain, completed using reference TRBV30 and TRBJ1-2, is SQTIHQWPATLVQPVGSPLSLECTVEGTSNPNLYWYRQAAGRGLQLLFYSVGIGQISSEVPQNLSASRPQDRQFILSSKKLLLSDSGFYLCAWVYGRVGYGYTFGSGTRLTVV.

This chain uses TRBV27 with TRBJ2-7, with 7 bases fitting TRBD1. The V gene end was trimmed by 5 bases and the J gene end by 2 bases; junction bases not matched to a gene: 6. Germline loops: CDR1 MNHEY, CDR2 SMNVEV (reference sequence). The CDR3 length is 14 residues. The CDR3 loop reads CASSERDRTYEQYF. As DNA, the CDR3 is TGTGCCAGCAGTGAACGGGACAGAACCTACGAGCAGTACTTC.

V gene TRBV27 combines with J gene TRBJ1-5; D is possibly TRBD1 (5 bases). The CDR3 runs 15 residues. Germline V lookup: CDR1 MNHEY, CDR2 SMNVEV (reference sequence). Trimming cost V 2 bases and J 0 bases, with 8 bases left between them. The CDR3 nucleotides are TGTGCCAGCAGTTTAGACAGCTATAGCAATCAGCCCCAGCATTTT. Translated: CASSLDSYSNQPQHF.

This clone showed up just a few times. As DNA, the CDR3 is TGCGCCAGCAGCGGACGGGGGAACACTGAAGCTTTCTTT. Protein product: CASSGRGNTEAFF. V is TRBV4-1 and J is TRBJ1-1; D is unresolved. Per germline, CDR1 MGHRA and CDR2 YSYEKL. Trimming removed 5 bases at V and 1 base at J, with 8 bases between. This CDR3 has 13 residues.

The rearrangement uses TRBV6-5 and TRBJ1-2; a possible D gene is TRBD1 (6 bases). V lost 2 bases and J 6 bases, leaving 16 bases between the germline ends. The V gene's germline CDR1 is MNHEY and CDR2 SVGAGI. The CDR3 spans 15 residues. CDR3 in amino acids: CASSYLDRRSNGYTF. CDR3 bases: TGTGCCAGCAGTTACCTGGACAGAAGGAGTAATGGCTACACCTTC.

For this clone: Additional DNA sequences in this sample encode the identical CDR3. This CDR3 reads CSARDRETQYF. The DNA for the CDR3 is TGCAGTGCTCGGGACAGGGAGACCCAGTACTTC. The chain recombines TRBV20-1 with TRBJ2-5, with TRBD1 matching 8 bases. V shed 5 bases, J shed 5 bases, and the junction held 1 base outside the gene matches. Per germline, CDR1 DFQATT and CDR2 SNEGSKA (reference sequence). There are 11 residues in the CDR3.

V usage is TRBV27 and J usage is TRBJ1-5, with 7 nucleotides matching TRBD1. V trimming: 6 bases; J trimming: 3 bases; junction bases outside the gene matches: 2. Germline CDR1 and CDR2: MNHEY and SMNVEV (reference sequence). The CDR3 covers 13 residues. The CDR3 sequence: CASSTGVNQPQHF. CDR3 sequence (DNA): TGTGCCAGCAGCACAGGGGTCAATCAGCCCCAGCATTTT.

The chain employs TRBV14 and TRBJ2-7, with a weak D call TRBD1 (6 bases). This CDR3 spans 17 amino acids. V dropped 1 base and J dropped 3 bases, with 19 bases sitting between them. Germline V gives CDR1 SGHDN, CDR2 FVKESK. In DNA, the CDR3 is TGTGCCAGCAGCCAAGGTCGTCTGGGACAAAAAATCTACGAGCAGTACTTC. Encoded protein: CASSQGRLGQKIYEQYF. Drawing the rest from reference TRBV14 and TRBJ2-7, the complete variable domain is EAGVTQFPSHSVIEKGQTVTLRCDPISGHDNLYWYRRVMGKEIKFLLHFVKESKQDESGMPNNRFLAERTGGTYSTLKVQPAELEDSGVYFCASSQGRLGQKIYEQYFGPGTRLTVT.

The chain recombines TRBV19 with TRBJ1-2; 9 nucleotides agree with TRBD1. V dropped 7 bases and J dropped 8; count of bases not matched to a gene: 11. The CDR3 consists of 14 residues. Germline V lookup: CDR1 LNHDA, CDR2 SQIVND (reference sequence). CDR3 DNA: TGTGCCAGTACCGCCGGGACAGGGCGCGGGGGCTACACCTTC. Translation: CASTAGTGRGGYTF.

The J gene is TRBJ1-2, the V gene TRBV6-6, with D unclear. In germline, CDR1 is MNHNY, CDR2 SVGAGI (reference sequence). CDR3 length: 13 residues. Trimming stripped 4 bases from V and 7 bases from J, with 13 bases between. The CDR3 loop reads CASSLDGGIGYTF. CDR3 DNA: TGTGCCAGCAGTTTAGACGGAGGGATTGGCTACACCTTC.

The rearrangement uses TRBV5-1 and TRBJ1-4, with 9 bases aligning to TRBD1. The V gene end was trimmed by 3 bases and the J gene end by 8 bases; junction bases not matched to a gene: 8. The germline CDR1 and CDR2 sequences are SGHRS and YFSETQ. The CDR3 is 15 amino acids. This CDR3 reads CASSSPTGGDEKLFF. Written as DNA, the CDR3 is TGCGCCAGCAGCTCTCCGACAGGGGGAGACGAAAAACTGTTTTTT.

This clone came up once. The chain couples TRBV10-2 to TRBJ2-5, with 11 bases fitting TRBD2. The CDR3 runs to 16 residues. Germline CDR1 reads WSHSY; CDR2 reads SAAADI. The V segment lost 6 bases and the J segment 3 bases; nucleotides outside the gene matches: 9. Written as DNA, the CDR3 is TGCGCCAGCAGCTCCTCTCCGGGACTAGCGGAAGAGACCCAGTACTTC. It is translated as CASSSSPGLAEETQYF.